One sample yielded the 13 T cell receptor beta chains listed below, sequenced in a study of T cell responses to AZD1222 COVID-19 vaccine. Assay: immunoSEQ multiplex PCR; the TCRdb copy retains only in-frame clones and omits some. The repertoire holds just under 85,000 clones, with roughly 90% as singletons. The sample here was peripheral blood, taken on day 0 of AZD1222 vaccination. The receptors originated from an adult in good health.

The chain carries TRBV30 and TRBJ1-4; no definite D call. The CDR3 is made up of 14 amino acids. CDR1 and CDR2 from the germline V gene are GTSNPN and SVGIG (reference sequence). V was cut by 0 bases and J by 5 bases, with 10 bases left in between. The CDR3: CAWSVLGRNEKLFF. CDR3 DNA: TGTGCCTGGAGTGTTCTCGGACGGAATGAAAAACTGTTTTTT.

CDR3 bases: TGTGCCAGCTCCCCTCAGGCAGATACGCAGTATTTT. This encodes CASSPQADTQYF. The chain combines TRBV18 with TRBJ2-3; D gene unclear. The CDR3 covers 12 residues. Germline loops: CDR1 KGHSH, CDR2 LQKENI. With 6 bases removed from V and 4 bases from J, the gap between germline ends came to 8 bases.

DNA for the CDR3: TGTGCCACTACTACTAGCGGGATTTTTACCGGGGAGCTGTTTTTT. It translates to CATTTSGIFTGELFF. V usage is TRBV25-1 and J usage is TRBJ2-2; 10 positions match TRBD2. V dropped 10 bases and J dropped 5; count of bases not matched to a gene: 10. The CDR3 runs 15 residues. Germline V gives CDR1 MGHDK, CDR2 SYGVNS.

CDR3 DNA: TGTGCCAGCAGCGTAGGCCCAGGAGGGGGGAGGGGCACTGAAGCTTTCTTT. Translated: CASSVGPGGGRGTEAFF. The chain joins TRBV9 to TRBJ1-1, with D maybe TRBD1 (6 bases). CDR3 length: 17 residues. Deletions cut 0 bases from V and 4 bases from J, with 19 bases between. Per germline, CDR1 SGDLS and CDR2 YYNGEE. Based on the CDR3 plus reference TRBV9 and TRBJ1-1, the full variable domain is DSGVTQTPKHLITATGQRVTLRCSPRSGDLSVYWYQQSLDQGLQFLIQYYNGEERAKGNILERFSAQQFPDLHSELNLSSLELGDSALYFCASSVGPGGGRGTEAFFGQGTRLTVV.

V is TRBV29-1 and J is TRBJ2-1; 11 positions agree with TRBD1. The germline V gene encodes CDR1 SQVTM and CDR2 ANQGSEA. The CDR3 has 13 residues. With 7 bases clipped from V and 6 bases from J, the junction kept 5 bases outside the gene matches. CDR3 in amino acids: CSGDRGSSNEQFF. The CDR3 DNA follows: TGCAGCGGGGACAGGGGGTCATCCAATGAGCAGTTCTTC.

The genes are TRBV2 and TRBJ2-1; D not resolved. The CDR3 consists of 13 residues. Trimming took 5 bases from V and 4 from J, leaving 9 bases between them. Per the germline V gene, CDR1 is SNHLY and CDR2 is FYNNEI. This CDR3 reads CASSQNPYNEQFF. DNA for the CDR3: TGTGCCAGCAGTCAGAACCCTTACAATGAGCAGTTCTTC.

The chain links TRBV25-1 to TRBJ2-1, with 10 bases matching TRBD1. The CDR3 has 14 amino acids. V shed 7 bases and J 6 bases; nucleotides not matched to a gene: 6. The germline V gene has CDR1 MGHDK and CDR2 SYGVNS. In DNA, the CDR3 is TGTGCCAGCAACGGACAGGGGGGACGCAATGAGCAGTTCTTC. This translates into CASNGQGGRNEQFF.

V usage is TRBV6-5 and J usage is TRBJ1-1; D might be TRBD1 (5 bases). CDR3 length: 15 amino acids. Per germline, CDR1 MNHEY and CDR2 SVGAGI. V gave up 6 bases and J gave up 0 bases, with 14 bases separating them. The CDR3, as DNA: TGTGCCAGCAGCACGTTGGACACCTTGAACACTGAAGCTTTCTTT. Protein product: CASSTLDTLNTEAFF.

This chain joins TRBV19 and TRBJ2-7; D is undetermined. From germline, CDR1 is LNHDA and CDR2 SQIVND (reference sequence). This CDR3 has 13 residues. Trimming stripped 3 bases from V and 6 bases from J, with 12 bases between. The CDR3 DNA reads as TGTGCCAGTAGTATCGAGTTCCCGGGCGAGCAGTACTTC. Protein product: CASSIEFPGEQYF.

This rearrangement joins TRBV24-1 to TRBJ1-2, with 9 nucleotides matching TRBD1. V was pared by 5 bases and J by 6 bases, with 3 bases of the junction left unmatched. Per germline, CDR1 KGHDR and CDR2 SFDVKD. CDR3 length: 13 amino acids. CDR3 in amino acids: CATSGDREDGYTF. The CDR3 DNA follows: TGTGCCACCAGTGGGGACAGGGAGGATGGCTACACCTTC.

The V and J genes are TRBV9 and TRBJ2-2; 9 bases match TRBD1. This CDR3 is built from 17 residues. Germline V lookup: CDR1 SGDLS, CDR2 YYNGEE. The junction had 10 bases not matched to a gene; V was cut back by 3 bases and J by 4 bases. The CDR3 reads CASSAMGWDRATGELFF. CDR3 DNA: TGTGCCAGCAGCGCAATGGGCTGGGACAGGGCCACCGGGGAGCTGTTTTTT.

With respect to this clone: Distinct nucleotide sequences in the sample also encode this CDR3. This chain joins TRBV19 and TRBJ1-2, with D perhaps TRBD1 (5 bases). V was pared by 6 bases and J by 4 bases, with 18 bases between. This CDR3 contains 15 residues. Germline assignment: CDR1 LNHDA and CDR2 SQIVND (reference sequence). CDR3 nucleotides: TGTGCCAGTAGCCTGGCGGGGACCGGGGGCTATGGCTACACCTTC. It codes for CASSLAGTGGYGYTF.

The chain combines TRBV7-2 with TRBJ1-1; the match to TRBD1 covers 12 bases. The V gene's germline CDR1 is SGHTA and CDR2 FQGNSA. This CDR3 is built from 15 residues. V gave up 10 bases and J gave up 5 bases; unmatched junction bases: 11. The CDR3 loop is CATIRDRGRATEAFF. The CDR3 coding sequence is TGTGCCACCATCCGGGACAGGGGGCGCGCGACTGAAGCTTTCTTT.